The clone carrying this TCR beta chain was seen a single time. The data were produced by immunoSEQ multiplex PCR, yet TCRdb's version contains in-frame clones alone and is incomplete. The sample lists 85,000 to 130,000 clones, 90% occurring once. This specimen comes from a study of OX40 agonist ivuxolimab in advanced cancers. Study in general: Participants averaged roughly 57 years of age (range about 23 to 80) and were 82.7% male.

CDR1 is MGHRA, CDR2 YSYEKL, per germline. This CDR3 contains 15 residues. V lost 4 bases to trimming and J lost 3 bases, with 13 bases between them. The gene calls are TRBV4-1 and TRBJ2-1; tentatively, D is TRBD2 (5 bases). Sequences were derived from CD4+ or CD8+ T cells sorted from blood, sampled in a trial of the OX40 agonist ivuxolimab. This receptor was obtained from an adult with an advanced solid tumor such as melanoma, head and neck, liver or kidney cancer. DNA for the CDR3: TGCGCCAGCAGCCCAACTAGGGAGTTCTACAATGAGCAGTTCTTC. Amino acids: CASSPTREFYNEQFF.